These 19 T cell receptor beta chains were all obtained from the same sample, sequenced in a study of CD8 T cells in ankylosing spondylitis. TCRdb reprocessed the 5' RACE reads via MiXCR and lists one record per CDR3 protein. The sample records about 360,000 distinct CDR3 sequences, 20% being singletons. The source material was blood, either unsorted or a sorted T cell fraction (not recorded which). These receptors all stem from a male donor with ankylosing spondylitis or in good health (not recorded which).

The V gene is TRBV6-5, the J gene TRBJ2-1; 9 bases line up with TRBD2. The germline V gene has CDR1 MNHEY and CDR2 SVGAGI. The CDR3 loop spans 15 amino acids. V lost 2 bases, J lost 4 bases, and 3 bases stayed unmatched. CDR3 amino acids: CASSYDSGGYNEQFF. CDR3 nucleotides: TGTGCCAGCAGTTACGATAGCGGGGGATACAATGAGCAGTTCTTC.

In this sample, this clonotype turned up a few times. The V and J genes are TRBV5-6 and TRBJ2-7; D is possibly TRBD1 (5 bases). Looked up from germline, CDR1 is SGHDT and CDR2 is YYEEEE. The CDR3 totals 13 residues. Trimming removed 4 bases at V and 3 bases at J, with 11 bases between. Here the CDR3 DNA reads TGTGCCAGCAGCACCGACAGAAACTACGAGCAGTACTTC. The encoded protein is CASSTDRNYEQYF.

This clonotype has just a few counts. This chain links TRBV29-1 with TRBJ2-1; 14 nucleotides line up with TRBD2. The CDR3 sequence is 16 residues long. V was clipped by 2 bases and J by 9 bases; unmatched bases: 9. CDR1 is SQVTM and CDR2 is ANQGSEA in the germline V gene. This chain's CDR3 is CSVEYGLAGGSFEQFF. The CDR3 DNA reads as TGCAGCGTTGAATATGGACTAGCGGGGGGATCTTTTGAGCAGTTCTTC.

The rearrangement joins TRBV7-9 to TRBJ2-5; a weak D match, TRBD2 (7 bases). Germline CDR1 SEHNR, CDR2 FQNEAQ (reference sequence). The ends were cut back, 3 bases at V and 4 bases at J, with 21 bases in the middle. This CDR3 contains 17 residues. The CDR3 spells CASSLIWGGAERETQYF. The DNA for the CDR3 is TGTGCCAGCAGCTTGATCTGGGGGGGGGCCGAGCGAGAGACCCAGTACTTC. Filled out from reference TRBV7-9 and TRBJ2-5, the complete variable domain reads DTGVSQNPRHKITKRGQNVTFRCDPISEHNRLYWYRQTLGQGPEFLTYFQNEAQLEKSRLLSDRFSAERPKGSFSTLEIQRTEQGDSAMYLCASSLIWGGAERETQYFGPGTRLLVL.

V and J are TRBV4-1 and TRBJ2-3, with 10 bases aligning to TRBD2. V lost 1 base, J lost 2 bases, and 9 bases stayed unmatched. The CDR3 runs 18 residues. The V gene's germline CDR1 is MGHRA and CDR2 YSYEKL. The CDR3 reads CASSQGNRLAGVTDTQYF. The CDR3 coding sequence is TGCGCCAGCAGCCAAGGTAATCGGCTAGCGGGGGTCACAGATACGCAGTATTTT.

This chain uses TRBV12-3 or TRBV12-4 with TRBJ2-5, with a possible D match to TRBD2 (6 bases). CDR3 length: 15 amino acids. V lost 8 bases and J lost 5, with 21 bases in between. CDR3 amino acids: CASLNSDYPAETQYF. CDR3 DNA: TGTGCCAGCCTCAATTCGGACTACCCCGCGGAGACCCAGTACTTC.

The chain has TRBV9 and TRBJ2-1, with 11 bases matching TRBD2. Germline V gene sequence: CDR1 SGDLS, CDR2 YYNGEE. The CDR3 has 16 amino acids. Losses at the gene ends were 5 bases for V and 8 bases for J; bases not matched to a gene: 12. CDR3 DNA: TGTGCCAGCAGTTATAGCGGGGGGGCCCCGGCCGATGAGCAGTTCTTC. It specifies CASSYSGGAPADEQFF.

This chain joins TRBV6-1 and TRBJ2-7; maybe TRBD1 (6 bases). The CDR3 has 14 amino acids. CDR1 is MNHNS and CDR2 is SASEGT in the germline V gene. V shed 6 bases and J shed 2 bases, with 14 bases lying between them. CDR3: CASRLQGSPYEQYF. DNA of the CDR3: TGTGCCAGCAGACTGCAGGGGTCCCCCTACGAGCAGTACTTC.

This chain uses TRBV7-9 with TRBJ2-7, with 8 bases matching TRBD1. V was clipped by 5 bases and J by 3 bases; unmatched bases: 6. The CDR3 loop spans 14 amino acids. Germline CDR1 reads SEHNR; CDR2 reads FQNEAQ (reference sequence). The DNA of the CDR3 is TGTGCCAGCAGCCCGACAGGGGTTGGCTACGAGCAGTACTTC. This encodes CASSPTGVGYEQYF.

The chain recombines TRBV29-1 with TRBJ2-5; unclear D gene. Germline CDR1 SQVTM, CDR2 ANQGSEA. The CDR3 extends over 12 amino acids. Trimming removed 0 bases from V and 7 bases from J, with 9 bases in between. CDR3 DNA: TGCAGCGTTGAAGACAACCGGTTGACCCAGTACTTC. Translated, it gives CSVEDNRLTQYF.

This clonotype was counted a few times. The chain recombines TRBV6-2 or TRBV6-3 with TRBJ2-7, with 9 bases aligning to TRBD1. CDR3 size: 15 residues. J was trimmed by 6 bases and V by 2 bases; bases with no gene match: 8. CDR1 and CDR2 (germline): MNHEY, SVGEGT. For the CDR3, the DNA is TGTGCCAGCAGTTACCCGGGGACAGGGATCGGCGAGCAGTACTTC. This translates into CASSYPGTGIGEQYF.

There are a few counts of this clonotype. The chain joins TRBV20-1 to TRBJ2-3; TRBD2 is a possible D gene (7 bases). Per the germline V gene, CDR1 is DFQATT and CDR2 is SNEGSKA (reference sequence). The CDR3 has 17 amino acids. Between the trimmed V and J ends, which lost 0 bases and 5 bases, there was a span of 21 bases. The CDR3 DNA is TGCAGTGCTAGAGAGGAGGCGGGGGCCTATAAAATAGATACGCAGTATTTT. Protein: CSAREEAGAYKIDTQYF.

This sequence joins TRBV29-1 and TRBJ2-1, with D hard to call. V was shortened by 5 bases and J by 5 bases, with 10 bases between the two germline ends. From germline, CDR1 is SQVTM and CDR2 ANQGSEA. This CDR3 contains 12 residues. This CDR3 is CSVRPQNNEQFF. The CDR3 DNA reads as TGCAGCGTTCGGCCCCAAAACAATGAGCAGTTCTTC.

V gene TRBV2 combines with J gene TRBJ2-1, with TRBD2 identical over 10 bases. Germline loops: CDR1 SNHLY, CDR2 FYNNEI. The CDR3 spans 14 residues. V shed 6 bases and J 6 bases; nucleotides not matched to a gene: 5. As DNA, the CDR3 is TGTGCCAGCAGGCCTAGCGGGGGCTCCAATGAGCAGTTCTTC. Its protein product is CASRPSGGSNEQFF. The complete variable domain, with remaining parts taken from reference TRBV2 and TRBJ2-1, reads EPEVTQTPSHQVTQMGQEVILRCVPISNHLYFYWYRQILGQKVEFLVSFYNNEISEKSEIFDDQFSVERPDGSNFTLKIRSTKLEDSAMYFCASRPSGGSNEQFFGPGTRLTVL.

This sequence joins TRBV29-1 and TRBJ2-7; 7 positions match TRBD2. This CDR3 has 13 amino acids. Germline V gene sequence: CDR1 SQVTM, CDR2 ANQGSEA. The V gene end was trimmed by 4 bases and the J gene end by 0 bases; junction bases not matched to a gene: 3. CDR3 residues: CSVGGGSSYEQYF. CDR3 nucleotides: TGCAGCGTTGGGGGCGGGAGCTCCTACGAGCAGTACTTC.

This clonotype was seen only a few times. The J gene is TRBJ2-7, the V gene TRBV20-1; TRBD2 matches at 8 bases. Germline assignment: CDR1 DFQATT and CDR2 SNEGSKA (reference sequence). V shed 0 bases, J shed 6 bases, and the junction held 10 bases outside the gene matches. The CDR3 runs to 15 residues. CDR3 residues: CSARDSGLVTPEQYF. The DNA for the CDR3 is TGCAGTGCTAGAGATTCGGGACTAGTTACCCCCGAGCAGTACTTC.

The chain employs TRBV12-5 and TRBJ2-7, with D unclear. V shed 2 bases and J shed 2 bases, with 10 bases lying between them. The CDR3 is 14 residues long. The germline V gene encodes CDR1 LGHNT and CDR2 FRNRAP. CDR3 region: CASGLSRKPYEQYF. CDR3 sequence (DNA): TGTGCTAGTGGTTTGAGCAGGAAACCCTACGAGCAGTACTTC.

This clonotype was recorded a few times. The chain combines TRBV11-2 with TRBJ2-3; 10 positions agree with TRBD2. CDR1 and CDR2 (germline): SGHAT, FQNNGV. Trimming at V came to 5 bases and at J to 1 base, leaving 18 bases not matched to a gene. The CDR3 runs to 20 residues. This chain's CDR3 is CASSPARGAGGKGGTDTQYF. The CDR3 DNA reads as TGTGCCAGCAGCCCCGCCCGGGGAGCGGGGGGGAAAGGAGGCACAGATACGCAGTATTTT.

This clonotype was seen a handful of times. V usage is TRBV7-9 and J usage is TRBJ2-7; no firm D call. This CDR3 is 13 amino acids long. The germline V gene has CDR1 SEHNR and CDR2 FQNEAQ (reference sequence). V was trimmed by 5 bases and J by 1 base, leaving 9 bases between them. CDR3 coding DNA: TGTGCCAGCAGCCCCTCTAAGTCCTACGAGCAGTACTTC. This gives the protein CASSPSKSYEQYF. Combining the CDR3 with reference TRBV7-9 and TRBJ2-7 gives the whole variable domain DTGVSQNPRHKITKRGQNVTFRCDPISEHNRLYWYRQTLGQGPEFLTYFQNEAQLEKSRLLSDRFSAERPKGSFSTLEIQRTEQGDSAMYLCASSPSKSYEQYFGPGTRLTVT.